This TCR beta chain is from a study of radiation and T cells in renal cell carcinoma. Trimming removed 1 base from V and 4 bases from J, with 5 bases in between. The CDR3 contains 12 residues. Per germline, CDR1 LNHDA and CDR2 SQIVND (reference sequence). A word on this clone: Antigen: not known.

Assay: immunoSEQ multiplex PCR; the TCRdb copy retains only in-frame clones and omits some. This sample has tens of thousands of clones; 80% occur once, and the top ten carry about 30%. Overall study findings and caveats: In blood, top tumor clones expanded by 2 weeks, shrinking by 4.

Regarding time point: blood 2 weeks post-SBRT. Specified treatment: 15 Gy SBRT to primary tumor, nephrectomy 4 weeks later. The sequenced sample was blood, obtained from a patient whose treatment included radiotherapy and nephrectomy. The chain links TRBV19 to TRBJ2-7; no reliable D call. The receptor's source is a woman aged 70-85 years with renal cell carcinoma. In DNA, the CDR3 is TGTGCCAGTAGTATAGTCGGGTACGAGCAGTACTTC. Its translation: CASSIVGYEQYF.